This record concerns one T cell receptor beta chain sequence. The sample belongs to a study of blood T cell repertoires in COVID-19. Study at large: PBMCs, B-cell-depleted T cells, or T cells were the source of the cDNA or gDNA that made up the material.

Unmatched junction bases numbered 9, after V lost 2 bases and J lost 12 bases. This CDR3 is 13 amino acids long. CDR1 SGHTA and CDR2 FQGTGA come from the germline V gene. Data came from immunoSEQ multiplex PCR; TCRdb stores just in-frame clones and leaves some out. This table holds over 250,000 clones, around 90% found once. This rearrangement joins TRBV7-3 to TRBJ1-2, with 7 bases identical to TRBD1. Material: peripheral blood. The TCR was taken from a man aged 50 or older with acute or convalescent COVID-19. The CDR3 loop is CASSLSLGDRHTF. CDR3 in DNA: TGTGCCAGCAGCTTATCATTGGGGGACAGACACACCTTC. Variable domain in full (rest from reference TRBV7-3 and TRBJ1-2): GAGVSQTPSNKVTEKGKYVELRCDPISGHTALYWYRQSLGQGPEFLIYFQGTGAADDSGLPNDRFFAVRPEGSVSTLKIQRTERGDSAVYLCASSLSLGDRHTFGSGTRLTVV.